This section outlines one T cell receptor (beta chain) sequence together with its context. Germline V gene sequence: CDR1 SGHRS, CDR2 YFSETQ. Deletions cut 0 bases from V and 5 bases from J, with 6 bases between. This CDR3 contains 12 residues. The source of the sample is a study of control samples from healthy donors and cancer patients. Here immunoSEQ multiplex PCR was the method, and the copy in TCRdb shows in-frame clones only, minus some. The table for this sample gives about 190,000 clones. This receptor was obtained from a woman under 40 in good health. Sequenced sample: blood. V is TRBV5-1 and J is TRBJ2-7; D remains ambiguous. The CDR3 sequence is CASSLAPDEQYF. In nucleotides, the CDR3 is TGCGCCAGCAGCTTGGCCCCGGACGAGCAGTACTTC.